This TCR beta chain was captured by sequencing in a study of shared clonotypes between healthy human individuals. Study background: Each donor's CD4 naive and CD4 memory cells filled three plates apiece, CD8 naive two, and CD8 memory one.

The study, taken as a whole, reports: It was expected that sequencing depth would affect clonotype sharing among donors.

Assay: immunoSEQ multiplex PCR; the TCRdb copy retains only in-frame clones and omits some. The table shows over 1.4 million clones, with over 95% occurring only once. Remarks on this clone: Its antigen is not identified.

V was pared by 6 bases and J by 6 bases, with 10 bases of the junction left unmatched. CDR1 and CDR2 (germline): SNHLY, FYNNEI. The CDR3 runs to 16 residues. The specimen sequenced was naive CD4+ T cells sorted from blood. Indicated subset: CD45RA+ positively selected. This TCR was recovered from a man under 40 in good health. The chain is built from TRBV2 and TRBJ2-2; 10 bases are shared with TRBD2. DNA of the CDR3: TGTGCCAGCAGCTGGAAAGGGAGCGGGAGGGCCGGGGAGCTGTTTTTT. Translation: CASSWKGSGRAGELFF.